The present T cell receptor (beta chain) was sequenced within a study of PD-1 blockade in classical Hodgkin lymphoma. Study summary: Administration of nivolumab to patients was at 3 mg/kg intravenously every 2 weeks.

Germline V CDR1 and CDR2: LNHDA, SQIVND (reference sequence). This CDR3 is built from 16 residues. V lost 5 bases, J lost 3 bases, and 16 bases lay in between. Every patient had relapsed following autologous stem cell transplantation, and cohorts differed in brentuximab vedotin exposure. Responses achieved at best were complete response, partial response or progressive disease. Worth noting for this clone: Its antigen remains unidentified.

Regarding the study as a whole: Complete responders' diversity at baseline resembled that of newly diagnosed patients. By C4D1 there was a significant rise in CD4+ TCR diversity but not in CD8+ TCR diversity.

Profiled with immunoSEQ multiplex PCR; TCRdb holds only in-frame clones, not every one. Of around 40,000 clones in the sample, more than 70% were seen once. The sample consisted of peripheral blood mononuclear cells (PBMCs), taken at baseline. This receptor was identified in a human donor with classical Hodgkin lymphoma. The gene calls are TRBV19 and TRBJ2-2; the D is unclear. The DNA of the CDR3 is TGTGCCAGTAGTCATCGGTTCGGGCAGGACACCGGGGAGCTGTTTTTT. The encoded protein is CASSHRFGQDTGELFF.